The rows below give T cell receptor beta chains drawn from one sample of a study of OX40 agonist ivuxolimab in advanced cancers. Some clones are missing from TCRdb's copy, which holds only in-frame ones; the method was immunoSEQ multiplex PCR. The data contain more than 70,000 clones, roughly 92% of them singletons. Sequenced here: CD4+ or CD8+ T cells sorted from blood, sampled in a trial of the OX40 agonist ivuxolimab. The receptors were gathered from an adult with an advanced solid tumor such as melanoma, head and neck, liver or kidney cancer. Both conserved end residues are part of each CDR3. D genes are given only for firm matches. Expanded clones get a size class; other rows say once, few or many, or leave the size out.

D	V	length	J	size	CDR3	DNA
.	TRBV19	15	TRBJ1-2	.	CASSIGRVGGDGYTF	TGTGCCAGTAGTATAGGACGGGTCGGAGGGGATGGCTACACCTTC
.	TRBV6-6	13	TRBJ1-6	.	CASTNEEGSPLHF	TGTGCCAGCACCAACGAAGAAGGTTCACCCCTCCACTTT
TRBD1	TRBV29-1	12	TRBJ1-5	.	CSVRQGNQPQHF	TGCAGCGTAAGACAGGGAAATCAGCCCCAGCATTTT
.	TRBV7-9	13	TRBJ2-2	.	CASSPVSPGELFF	TGTGCCAGCAGCCCGGTGAGCCCCGGGGAGCTGTTTTTT
.	TRBV4-2	15	TRBJ2-2	.	CASSQPDADTGELFF	TGTGCCAGCAGCCAGCCGGACGCCGACACCGGGGAGCTGTTTTTT
.	TRBV7-9	15	TRBJ1-1	.	CASSSGISLVTEAFF	TGTGCCAGCAGTTCCGGAATCTCGCTGGTTACTGAAGCTTTCTTT
.	TRBV15	15	TRBJ1-1	.	CATSRGAAWETEAFF	TGTGCCACCAGCAGAGGGGCCGCCTGGGAAACTGAAGCTTTCTTT
.	TRBV9	14	TRBJ2-7	.	CASSAGTFPEEQYF	TGTGCCAGCAGCGCGGGGACTTTCCCTGAGGAGCAGTACTTC
TRBD2	TRBV19	15	TRBJ2-3	.	CASISSGRKRDTQYF	TGTGCCAGTATTTCGAGCGGGAGGAAGAGGGATACGCAGTATTTT
.	TRBV5-6	11	TRBJ1-1	.	CASSFNTEAFF	TGTGCCAGCAGCTTTAACACTGAAGCTTTCTTT
.	TRBV27	15	TRBJ1-2	.	CASSLYRGAGYGYTF	TGTGCCAGCAGTTTATACCGAGGGGCGGGATATGGCTACACCTTC
.	TRBV14	16	TRBJ1-1	.	CASSQDPTGYGTEAFF	TGTGCCAGCAGCCAAGATCCAACAGGGTATGGCACTGAAGCTTTCTTT
TRBD1	TRBV5-1	15	TRBJ1-1	.	CASSLRGGQDTEAFF	TGCGCCAGCAGCCTCCGCGGTGGACAGGACACTGAAGCTTTCTTT
.	TRBV6-1	15	TRBJ2-3	.	CASKLGASVGDTQYF	TGTGCCAGCAAGCTAGGGGCTAGTGTGGGAGATACGCAGTATTTT
.	TRBV5-1	14	TRBJ1-3	.	CASSAGGSGNTIYF	TGCGCCAGCAGCGCGGGGGGGTCTGGAAACACCATATATTTT
.	TRBV6-1	14	TRBJ2-7	.	CASSERTASRPAYF	TGTGCCAGCAGTGAACGGACAGCCTCCCGTCCGGCTTACTTC
.	TRBV7-9	12	TRBJ2-5	once	CASSPHKETQYF	TGTGCCAGCAGCCCCCACAAAGAGACCCAGTACTTC
.	TRBV5-1	15	TRBJ2-5	.	CASSPSSTGQETQYF	TGCGCCAGCAGCCCATCTAGCACAGGCCAAGAGACCCAGTACTTC
.	TRBV7-2	15	TRBJ1-2	.	CASSLGGGSPSGYTF	TGTGCCAGCAGCTTAGGGGGGGGCAGTCCCTCTGGCTACACCTTC
.	TRBV11-1	14	TRBJ1-3	.	CASRATGQGNTIYF	TGTGCCAGCAGAGCTACGGGACAAGGAAACACCATATATTTT
.	TRBV4-1	15	TRBJ2-5	.	CASSQEEGRQETQYF	TGCGCCAGCAGCCAAGAAGAAGGGCGACAAGAGACCCAGTACTTC
TRBD1	TRBV5-4	15	TRBJ1-2	once	CASSLGQGAWYGYTF	TGTGCCAGCAGCTTGGGGCAGGGGGCGTGGTATGGCTACACCTTC
.	TRBV27	16	TRBJ1-1	.	CASSLWDITGNTEAFF	TGTGCCAGCAGTTTATGGGACATCACAGGAAACACTGAAGCTTTCTTT
.	TRBV18	13	TRBJ2-3	.	CASSTDSTDTQYF	TGTGCCAGCTCAACGGACAGCACAGATACGCAGTATTTT
TRBD1	TRBV7-9	15	TRBJ1-5	.	CASSLRGGWNQPQHF	TGTGCCAGCAGCTTAAGAGGGGGCTGGAATCAGCCCCAGCATTTT
.	TRBV5-1	16	TRBJ2-1	.	CASSLGAGQYNEKQFF	TGCGCCAGCAGCTTGGGGGCAGGGCAATACAATGAAAAGCAGTTCTTC
.	TRBV30	13	TRBJ1-2	.	CAWSPLFSHGYTF	TGTGCCTGGAGTCCTCTTTTTAGCCATGGCTACACCTTC
TRBD2	TRBV27	15	TRBJ2-5	.	CASSRSGTSPETQYF	TGTGCCAGCAGTCGTTCCGGGACTAGCCCAGAGACCCAGTACTTC
.	TRBV19	13	TRBJ2-3	.	CASSTLVTDTQYF	TGTGCCAGTAGTACCCTAGTAACAGATACGCAGTATTTT
.	TRBV27	13	TRBJ2-7	.	CASSLEGYYEQYF	TGTGCCAGCAGTCTTGAGGGATATTACGAGCAGTACTTC
.	TRBV11-2	14	TRBJ2-3	.	CASTPRRSSDTQYF	TGTGCCAGCACCCCCAGGCGGAGCTCAGATACGCAGTATTTT
TRBD1	TRBV19	16	TRBJ2-4	.	CASSTPGQGASGTQYF	TGTGCCAGTAGTACCCCGGGACAGGGCGCCTCGGGGACGCAGTACTTC
.	TRBV12-5	13	TRBJ2-1	.	CASGLAGGNEQFF	TGTGCTAGTGGTTTGGCCGGAGGAAATGAGCAGTTCTTC
.	TRBV2	12	TRBJ2-1	.	CASINRYNEQFF	TGTGCCAGCATCAACAGGTACAATGAGCAGTTCTTC
TRBD1	TRBV7-9	15	TRBJ1-5	.	CASSSGQARNQPQHF	TGTGCCAGCAGCTCCGGACAGGCACGCAATCAGCCCCAGCATTTT
.	TRBV7-8	14	TRBJ1-6	.	CASSLPRPYSPLHF	TGTGCCAGCAGCTTGCCCAGGCCTTATTCACCCCTCCACTTT
TRBD2	TRBV5-1	18	TRBJ2-1	.	CASSLEPLSGPGGGEQFF	TGCGCCAGCAGCTTGGAACCCCTCTCGGGACCGGGAGGAGGTGAGCAGTTCTTC
TRBD1	TRBV6-1	12	TRBJ2-1	.	CASSGGWTGQFF	TGTGCCAGCAGTGGAGGGTGGACAGGGCAGTTCTTC
TRBD1	TRBV4-2	18	TRBJ1-5	once	CASSQHTGGGTANQPQHF	TGTGCCAGCAGCCAGCACACAGGGGGGGGGACCGCTAATCAGCCCCAGCATTTT
TRBD2	TRBV28	24	TRBJ2-1	.	CASSYTTIGLAGLRSMRSDNEQFF	TGTGCCAGCAGCTATACTACAATAGGCCTAGCGGGTTTGAGAAGTATGAGGTCCGACAATGAGCAGTTCTTC
.	TRBV5-1	16	TRBJ1-6	.	CASSLGGPTNNSPLHF	TGCGCCAGCAGTCTGGGAGGGCCGACCAATAATTCACCCCTCCACTTT
.	TRBV5-1	14	TRBJ1-2	.	CASSPQYGGYGYTF	TGCGCCAGCAGCCCCCAATACGGCGGCTATGGCTACACCTTC
.	TRBV13	17	TRBJ1-1	.	CASSLGLTGGGRTEAFF	TGTGCCAGCAGCTTAGGATTAACAGGAGGGGGGAGAACTGAAGCTTTCTTT
.	TRBV7-9	14	TRBJ2-3	.	CASSLAGGTDTQYF	TGTGCCAGCAGCTTAGCGGGGGGAACAGATACGCAGTATTTT
TRBD1	TRBV2	13	TRBJ1-1	.	CASGTGANTEAFF	TGTGCCAGCGGGACAGGGGCGAACACTGAAGCTTTCTTT
.	TRBV7-6	14	TRBJ2-1	once	CASSPRAGPTEQFF	TGTGCCAGCAGCCCGAGAGCCGGGCCAACTGAGCAGTTCTTC
.	TRBV5-1	13	TRBJ2-2	.	CASTLRQAGELFF	TGCGCCAGCACCCTCAGACAGGCCGGGGAGCTGTTTTTT
.	TRBV2	15	TRBJ1-2	.	CASSLILTTNYGYTF	TGTGCCAGCAGTCTCATCCTGACAACCAACTATGGCTACACCTTC
.	TRBV5-1	16	TRBJ2-1	.	CASSLASQRTNNEQFF	TGCGCCAGCAGCTTGGCGTCCCAGCGGACTAACAATGAGCAGTTCTTC
.	TRBV5-1	14	TRBJ1-2	.	CASSLEQGANGYTF	TGCGCCAGCAGCTTGGAGCAGGGCGCTAATGGCTACACCTTC
.	TRBV10-3	14	TRBJ2-2	few	CAISDPDRMGELFF	TGTGCCATCAGTGACCCCGACAGGATGGGGGAGCTGTTTTTT
.	TRBV15	15	TRBJ1-2	.	CATSRDSRTAYGYTF	TGTGCCACCAGCAGAGATTCCCGGACAGCCTATGGCTACACCTTC
.	TRBV28	14	TRBJ1-5	.	CASSSRNSVPPQHF	TGTGCCAGCAGTAGCAGGAATAGTGTTCCGCCCCAGCATTTT
.	TRBV5-4	12	TRBJ2-2	.	CASSFDTGELFF	TGTGCCAGCAGCTTCGACACCGGGGAGCTGTTTTTT
.	TRBV15	14	TRBJ2-7	.	CATSRQGPTYEQYF	TGTGCCACCAGCAGACAGGGGCCGACCTACGAGCAGTACTTC
.	TRBV6-6	15	TRBJ1-2	few	CASRATSMAGRGYTF	TGTGCCAGCAGAGCTACCTCCATGGCAGGACGTGGCTACACCTTC